Listed below are T cell receptor beta chains from one sample, sequenced in a study of CD8 T cells in ankylosing spondylitis. Using its own MiXCR run on the 5' RACE reads, TCRdb lists one record per CDR3 protein. The sample records 450,000 to 550,000 distinct CDR3 sequences, about 5.7% being singletons. What was sequenced was blood, either unsorted or a sorted T cell fraction (not recorded which). Every receptor here comes from a male donor with ankylosing spondylitis. The CDR3 runs from the conserved cysteine through the conserved F or W. D genes are given only for firm matches. Only part of the rows carry a size: once, few, many, or a class if the clone is expanded.

j_call,d_call,clone_size,v_call,cdr3_aa,cdr3_nt
TRBJ2-1,TRBD2,many,TRBV29-1,CSVKLAGVINEQFF,TGCAGCGTTAAACTAGCGGGAGTGATTAATGAGCAGTTCTTC
TRBJ1-5,NA,NA,TRBV7-8,CASSLVQNQPQHF,TGTGCCAGCAGCTTAGTCCAGAACCAGCCCCAGCATTTT
TRBJ2-7,TRBD1,many,TRBV5-1,CASSLGGQGFNEQYF,TGCGCCAGCAGCTTGGGGGGACAGGGGTTCAACGAGCAGTACTTC
TRBJ1-3,NA,many,TRBV5-1,CASSLGGFSGNTIYF,TGCGCCAGCAGCCTGGGTGGCTTCTCTGGAAACACCATATATTTT
TRBJ2-4,NA,many,TRBV28,CASNRPGIVLAKNIQYF,TGTGCCAGCAACCGCCCAGGCATCGTCCTGGCCAAAAACATTCAGTACTTC
TRBJ2-1,TRBD2,many,TRBV20-1,CSASSRGSEYNEQFF,TGCAGTGCTAGCTCACGCGGGAGTGAATACAATGAGCAGTTCTTC
TRBJ1-3,NA,many,TRBV4-2,CASSQRGGMGGNTIYF,TGTGCCAGCAGCCAAAGAGGAGGCATGGGAGGAAACACCATATATTTT
TRBJ2-7,TRBD1,many,TRBV5-1,CASSSGTGGFYEQYF,TGCGCCAGCAGTTCCGGGACAGGGGGCTTCTACGAGCAGTACTTC
TRBJ1-1,NA,many,TRBV20-1,CSASRMANTEAFF,TGCAGTGCTAGTAGGATGGCGAACACTGAAGCTTTCTTT
TRBJ2-7,NA,NA,TRBV6-2/TRBV6-3,CASSYRGSTLLGQYF,TGTGCCAGCAGTTACAGAGGCAGCACCCTGCTAGGGCAGTACTTC
TRBJ1-4,NA,many,TRBV10-3,CAISESAGDWKLFF,TGTGCCATCAGTGAGTCGGCAGGGGATTGGAAACTGTTTTTT
TRBJ1-1,TRBD1,many,TRBV28,CASSLLRQGVETEAFF,TGTGCCAGCAGTTTGTTGAGACAGGGGGTAGAGACTGAAGCTTTCTTT
TRBJ2-5,NA,few,TRBV20-1,CSAAQGTEETQYF,TGCAGTGCGGCCCAAGGGACGGAAGAGACCCAGTACTTC
TRBJ2-7,NA,many,TRBV27,CASSFRAAGPAYEQYF,TGTGCCAGCAGTTTCAGGGCAGCCGGACCCGCCTACGAGCAGTACTTC
TRBJ1-4,NA,many,TRBV20-1,CSASGAGAWGEKLFF,TGCAGTGCTAGTGGCGCAGGTGCTTGGGGTGAAAAACTGTTTTTT
TRBJ2-5,NA,many,TRBV6-5,CASSYGQIQETQYF,TGTGCCAGCAGTTACGGGCAGATCCAAGAGACCCAGTACTTC
TRBJ2-1,NA,many,TRBV6-5,CASSYLGAGYNEQFF,TGTGCCAGCAGTTACCTGGGGGCGGGGTACAATGAGCAGTTCTTC
TRBJ2-5,NA,few,TRBV18,CASSPRSTYQETQYF,TGTGCCAGCTCACCTCGTTCCACTTACCAAGAGACCCAGTACTTC
TRBJ2-1,NA,many,TRBV6-1,CASTTGDTGPMGGEQFF,TGTGCCAGCACCACGGGGGATACGGGGCCCATGGGGGGTGAGCAGTTCTTC
TRBJ1-2,NA,many,TRBV7-9,CASGSGQLYGYTF,TGTGCCAGCGGCTCCGGACAGCTCTATGGCTACACCTTC
TRBJ2-5,NA,few,TRBV3-1,CASSQTLETQYF,TGTGCCAGCAGCCAAACTTTGGAGACCCAGTACTTC
TRBJ2-6,TRBD2,many,TRBV10-3,CAIKQGGTGANVLTF,TGTGCCATCAAGCAGGGAGGGACTGGGGCCAACGTCCTGACTTTC
TRBJ2-7,NA,many,TRBV12-3/TRBV12-4,CASSLPGSSYEQYF,TGTGCCAGCAGTTTACCCGGGAGCTCCTACGAGCAGTACTTC
TRBJ1-1,NA,many,TRBV29-1,CSVDTSEAFF,TGCAGCGTTGATACCTCCGAAGCTTTCTTT
TRBJ1-5,NA,many,TRBV4-2,CASSQGEKGNQPQHF,TGTGCCAGCAGCCAAGGCGAAAAAGGCAATCAGCCCCAGCATTTT
TRBJ2-1,NA,many,TRBV12-3/TRBV12-4,CASSPTINEQFF,TGTGCCAGCAGTCCCACGATTAATGAGCAGTTCTTC
TRBJ2-2,TRBD2,few,TRBV11-2,CASSRTSGGVTGELFF,TGTGCCAGCAGCCGGACTAGCGGGGGAGTCACCGGGGAGCTGTTTTTT
TRBJ2-5,NA,many,TRBV7-2,CASSLARGLETQYF,TGTGCCAGCAGCTTAGCCAGGGGTCTAGAGACCCAGTACTTC
TRBJ2-5,TRBD2,many,TRBV12-3/TRBV12-4,CASSPRRGSGGLETQYF,TGTGCCAGCAGTCCCCGTCGGGGGAGCGGGGGGTTGGAGACCCAGTACTTC
TRBJ2-2,TRBD1,many,TRBV6-4,CASSGQGDTGELFF,TGTGCCAGCAGTGGACAGGGGGACACCGGGGAGCTGTTTTTT
TRBJ2-7,NA,many,TRBV12-3/TRBV12-4,CASRHRAGGEQYF,TGTGCCAGCAGACACAGAGCTGGCGGGGAGCAGTACTTC
TRBJ1-1,NA,many,TRBV2,CASSEVGAGVKTEAFF,TGTGCCAGCAGTGAAGTGGGGGCAGGGGTGAAAACTGAAGCTTTCTTT
TRBJ2-3,NA,NA,TRBV4-1,CASGPGSTDTQYF,TGCGCCAGCGGCCCGGGGTCCACAGATACGCAGTATTTT
TRBJ2-2,TRBD2,many,TRBV7-9,CASSFVLAGEYTGELFF,TGTGCCAGCAGCTTCGTACTAGCGGGGGAGTACACCGGGGAGCTGTTTTTT
TRBJ1-1,NA,NA,TRBV11-2,CASSTHPNWGIMNTEAFF,TGTGCCAGCAGCACACACCCGAACTGGGGAATCATGAACACTGAAGCTTTCTTT
TRBJ1-6,NA,many,TRBV28,CASRPFSYNSPLHF,TGTGCCAGCAGGCCATTCTCCTATAATTCACCCCTCCACTTT
TRBJ2-5,TRBD1,many,TRBV28,CASSQHRGSSLYQETQYF,TGTGCCAGCAGTCAACACAGGGGGTCGAGCCTGTACCAAGAGACCCAGTACTTC
TRBJ2-2,TRBD1,many,TRBV5-1,CASDWTGGTGELFF,TGCGCCAGCGATTGGACAGGGGGGACCGGGGAGCTGTTTTTT
TRBJ2-5,NA,many,TRBV4-2,CASSRSVGAGDETQYF,TGTGCCAGCAGCCGTTCTGTCGGGGCCGGGGATGAGACCCAGTACTTC
TRBJ2-7,TRBD1,many,TRBV29-1,CSVPGQGSYEQYF,TGCAGCGTCCCGGGACAGGGATCCTACGAGCAGTACTTC
TRBJ2-3,NA,NA,TRBV10-3,CAIRPTGPPTDTQYF,TGTGCCATCAGGCCAACGGGTCCCCCTACAGATACGCAGTATTTT
TRBJ2-1,TRBD2,many,TRBV5-1,CASSLQLAGRNEQFF,TGCGCCAGCAGCTTACAACTAGCGGGAAGAAATGAGCAGTTCTTC
TRBJ1-3,NA,many,TRBV29-1,CSVKPSGNTIYF,TGCAGCGTTAAGCCCTCTGGAAACACCATATATTTT